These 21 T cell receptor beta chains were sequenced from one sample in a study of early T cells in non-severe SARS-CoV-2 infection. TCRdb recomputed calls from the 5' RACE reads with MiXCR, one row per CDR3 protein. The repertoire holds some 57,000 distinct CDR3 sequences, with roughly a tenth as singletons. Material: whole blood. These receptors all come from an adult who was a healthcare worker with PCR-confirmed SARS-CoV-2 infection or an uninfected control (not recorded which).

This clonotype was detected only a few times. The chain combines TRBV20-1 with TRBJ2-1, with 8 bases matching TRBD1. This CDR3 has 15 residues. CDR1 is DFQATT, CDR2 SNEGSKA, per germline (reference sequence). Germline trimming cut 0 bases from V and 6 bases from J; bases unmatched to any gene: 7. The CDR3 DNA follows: TGCAGTGCTAGAGACCGCCAGGGGGCTCGCAATGAGCAGTTCTTC. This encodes CSARDRQGARNEQFF.

This chain's CDR3 is CASSLRRGLNNEQFF. CDR3 DNA sequence: TGTGCCAGCAGTTTAAGGCGGGGACTAAACAATGAGCAGTTCTTC. The V call is TRBV12-3 or TRBV12-4, the J call TRBJ2-1; TRBD2 matches 7 bases. The V segment lost 2 bases and the J segment 5 bases; nucleotides outside the gene matches: 6. The CDR3 runs 15 residues.

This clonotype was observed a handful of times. The chain's CDR3 is CASSQTGDANEKLFF. In DNA, the CDR3 is TGTGCCAGCAGTCAAACAGGGGACGCTAATGAAAAACTGTTTTTT. The chain joins TRBV28 to TRBJ1-4; 7 nucleotides agree with TRBD1. The germline V gene has CDR1 MDHEN and CDR2 SYDVKM. V was clipped by 5 bases and J by 3 bases; unmatched bases: 6. The CDR3 has 15 residues.

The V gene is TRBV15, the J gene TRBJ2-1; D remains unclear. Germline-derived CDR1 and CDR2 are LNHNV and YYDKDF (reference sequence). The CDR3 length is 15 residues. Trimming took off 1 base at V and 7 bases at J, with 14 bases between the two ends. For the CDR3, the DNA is TGTGCCACCAGCAGAGGGGTTGAAAGCTATAATGAGCAGTTCTTC. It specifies CATSRGVESYNEQFF. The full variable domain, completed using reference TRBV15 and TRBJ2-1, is DAMVIQNPRYQVTQFGKPVTLSCSQTLNHNVMYWYQQKSSQAPKLLFHYYDKDFNNEADTPDNFQSRRPNTSFCFLDIRSPGLGDTAMYLCATSRGVESYNEQFFGPGTRLTVL.

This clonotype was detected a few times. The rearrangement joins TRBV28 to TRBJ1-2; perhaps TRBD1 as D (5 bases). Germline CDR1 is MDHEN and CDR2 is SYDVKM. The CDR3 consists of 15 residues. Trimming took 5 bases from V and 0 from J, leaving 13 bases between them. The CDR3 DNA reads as TGTGCCAGCAGTCCCGGGACGGAAGCTAACTATGGCTACACCTTC. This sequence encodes CASSPGTEANYGYTF.

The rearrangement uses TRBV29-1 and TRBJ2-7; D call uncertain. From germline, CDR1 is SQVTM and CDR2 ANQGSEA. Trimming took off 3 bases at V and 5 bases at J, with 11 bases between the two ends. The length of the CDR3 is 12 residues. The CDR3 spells CSVEKGTNEQYF. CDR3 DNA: TGCAGCGTTGAGAAGGGTACTAACGAGCAGTACTTC.

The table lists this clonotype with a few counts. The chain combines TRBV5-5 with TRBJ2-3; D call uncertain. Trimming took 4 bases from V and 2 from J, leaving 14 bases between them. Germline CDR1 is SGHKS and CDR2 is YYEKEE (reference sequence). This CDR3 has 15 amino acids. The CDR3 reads CASSRRPKDTDTQYF. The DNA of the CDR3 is TGTGCCAGCAGCCGACGCCCGAAGGACACAGATACGCAGTATTTT.

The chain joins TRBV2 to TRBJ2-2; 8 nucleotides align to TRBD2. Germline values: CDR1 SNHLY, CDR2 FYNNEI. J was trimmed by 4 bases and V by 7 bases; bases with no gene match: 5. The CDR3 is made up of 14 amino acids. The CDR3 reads CASTTLAGTGELFF. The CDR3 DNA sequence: TGTGCCAGCACCACCCTAGCGGGCACCGGGGAGCTGTTTTTT.

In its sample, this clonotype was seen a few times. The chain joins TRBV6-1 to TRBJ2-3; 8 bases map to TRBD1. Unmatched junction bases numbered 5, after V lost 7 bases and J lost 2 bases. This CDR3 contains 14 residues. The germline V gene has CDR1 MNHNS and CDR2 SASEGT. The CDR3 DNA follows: TGTGCCAGCAAAGGACAGGGCCCCACAGATACGCAGTATTTT. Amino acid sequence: CASKGQGPTDTQYF.

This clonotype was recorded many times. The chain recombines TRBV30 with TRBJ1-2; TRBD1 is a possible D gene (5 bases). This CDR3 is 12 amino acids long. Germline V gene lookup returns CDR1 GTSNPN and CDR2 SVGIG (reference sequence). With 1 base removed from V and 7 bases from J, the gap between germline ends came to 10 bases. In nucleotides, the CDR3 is TGTGCCTGGAGTGGTTGGGACCTTGGCTACACCTTC. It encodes CAWSGWDLGYTF.

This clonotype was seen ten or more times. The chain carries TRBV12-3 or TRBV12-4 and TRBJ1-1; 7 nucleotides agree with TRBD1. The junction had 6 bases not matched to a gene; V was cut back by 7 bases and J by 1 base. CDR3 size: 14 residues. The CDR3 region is CASNWGTANTEAFF. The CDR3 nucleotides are TGTGCCAGCAACTGGGGGACAGCGAACACTGAAGCTTTCTTT.

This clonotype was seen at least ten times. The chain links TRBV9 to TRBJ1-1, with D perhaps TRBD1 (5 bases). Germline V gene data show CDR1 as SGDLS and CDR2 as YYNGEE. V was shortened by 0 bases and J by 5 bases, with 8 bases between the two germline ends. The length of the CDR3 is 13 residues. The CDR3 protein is CASSVGQRTEAFF. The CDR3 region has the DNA TGTGCCAGCAGCGTAGGACAGAGGACTGAAGCTTTCTTT.

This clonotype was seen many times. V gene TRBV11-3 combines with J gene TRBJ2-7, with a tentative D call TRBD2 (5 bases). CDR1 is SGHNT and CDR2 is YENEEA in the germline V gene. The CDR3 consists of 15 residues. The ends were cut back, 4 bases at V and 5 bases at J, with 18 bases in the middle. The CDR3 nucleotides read TGTGCCAGCAGCTCCGGGAACAATCCCTTACACGAGCAGTACTTC. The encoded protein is CASSSGNNPLHEQYF.

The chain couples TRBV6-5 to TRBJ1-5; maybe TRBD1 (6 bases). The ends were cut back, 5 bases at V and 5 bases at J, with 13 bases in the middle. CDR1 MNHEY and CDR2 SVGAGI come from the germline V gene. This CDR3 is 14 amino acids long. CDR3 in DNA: TGTGCCAGCAGTGAAAGGGGGGTCCATCAGCCCCAGCATTTT. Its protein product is CASSERGVHQPQHF.

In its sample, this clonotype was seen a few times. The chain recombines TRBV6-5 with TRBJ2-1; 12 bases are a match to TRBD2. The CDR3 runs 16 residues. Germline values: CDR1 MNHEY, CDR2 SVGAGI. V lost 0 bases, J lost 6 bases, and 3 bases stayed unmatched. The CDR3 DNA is TGTGCCAGCAGTTACTCGGCTAGCGGGGGGGGCAATGAGCAGTTCTTC. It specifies CASSYSASGGGNEQFF.

CDR3 sequence: CASSLLRGQGAGGELFF. As DNA, the CDR3 is TGTGCCAGCAGCTTACTCCGGGGGCAGGGGGCCGGCGGGGAGCTGTTTTTT. The chain links TRBV11-2 to TRBJ2-2, with 8 bases matching TRBD1. The CDR3 has 17 amino acids. Germline-derived CDR1 and CDR2 are SGHAT and FQNNGV. Trimming cost V 2 bases and J 7 bases; bases outside gene matches: 12.

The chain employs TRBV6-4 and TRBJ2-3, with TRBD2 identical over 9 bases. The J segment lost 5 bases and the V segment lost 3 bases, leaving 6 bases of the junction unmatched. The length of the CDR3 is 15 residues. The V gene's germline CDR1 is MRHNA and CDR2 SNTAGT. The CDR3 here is CASSEVAGEVDTQYF. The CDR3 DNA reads TGTGCCAGCAGTGAGGTAGCGGGGGAAGTAGATACGCAGTATTTT.

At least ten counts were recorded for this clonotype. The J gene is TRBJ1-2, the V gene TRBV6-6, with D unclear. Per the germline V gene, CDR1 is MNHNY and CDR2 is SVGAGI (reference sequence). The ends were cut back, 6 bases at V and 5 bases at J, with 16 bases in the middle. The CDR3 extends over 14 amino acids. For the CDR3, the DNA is TGTGCCAGCAGCCACCCGACGGGAGGGTATGGCTACACCTTC. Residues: CASSHPTGGYGYTF.

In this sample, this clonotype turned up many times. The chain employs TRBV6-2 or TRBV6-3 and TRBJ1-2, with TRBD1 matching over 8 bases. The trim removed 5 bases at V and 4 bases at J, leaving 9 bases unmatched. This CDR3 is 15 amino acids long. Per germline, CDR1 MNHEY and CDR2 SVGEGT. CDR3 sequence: CASSTTGQGRYGYTF. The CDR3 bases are TGTGCCAGCAGTACGACAGGACAGGGCCGCTATGGCTACACCTTC.

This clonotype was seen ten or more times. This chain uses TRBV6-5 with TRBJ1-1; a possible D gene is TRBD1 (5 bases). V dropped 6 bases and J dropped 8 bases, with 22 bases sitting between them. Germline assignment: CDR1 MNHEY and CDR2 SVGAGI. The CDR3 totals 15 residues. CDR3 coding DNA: TGTGCCAGCAGGACGATTTGGTTAGGGGAAAAAGAAGCTTTCTTT. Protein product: CASRTIWLGEKEAFF.

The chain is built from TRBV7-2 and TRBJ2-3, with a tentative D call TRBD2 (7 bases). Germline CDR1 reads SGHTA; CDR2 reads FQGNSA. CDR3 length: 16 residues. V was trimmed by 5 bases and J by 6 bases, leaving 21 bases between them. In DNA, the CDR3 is TGTGCCAGCAGCCCAAGCCCCGGGGGGCCTTCGGATACGCAGTATTTT. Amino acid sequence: CASSPSPGGPSDTQYF.